This T cell receptor (beta chain) emerged from a study of T cells in women clearing cervical HPV infection. Study-wide results and caveats: Associations may precede or follow infection; HPV-specific or memory T cells were not isolated.

CDR3 length equals 13 residues. V lost 5 bases, J lost 3 bases, and 0 bases stayed unmatched. Germline CDR1 reads DFQATT; CDR2 reads SNEGSKA (reference sequence). The assay was immunoSEQ multiplex PCR, and TCRdb's table has in-frame clones only and misses some. This table lists 15,000 to 20,000 clones. All participants had a single incident cervical HPV16 infection, and prevalent HPV16 infections were excluded. About this clone: Its antigen is currently unknown. From the germline J gene comes the end of the CDR3, since the read stops 3 residues before it.

The material sequenced was blood buffy coat. V gene TRBV20-1 combines with J gene TRBJ2-1; 11 bases match TRBD1. This clonotype was obtained from a woman aged 18 to 69 with a cervical HPV16 infection that either progressed to CIN3+ or cleared (not recorded which). The DNA read from the CDR3 is TGCAGTGCTGGGACAGGGGGCTACAATGAG. It encodes CSAGTGGYNE. The whole CDR3 region reads CSAGTGGYNEQFF.